This record concerns one T cell receptor (beta chain) sequence. This clonotype has more than one count but fewer than ten. Its antigen remains undetermined. Per-base qualities were not stored, and no clone one base away is much larger. Reading the label with the study, this specimen's treatment or condition is: live attenuated yellow fever vaccine strain. Two biological replicates of bulk PBMCs were collected at each blood-draw timepoint. A standard Ficoll-Paque protocol was used to isolate PBMCs from peripheral blood. TriZol was used to extract RNA from bulk PBMCs, from CD4 and CD8 fractions, and from dextramer-positive and dextramer-negative fractions. TCR cDNA was synthesized by 5'RACE template switching, which introduced a universal primer site and unique molecular identifiers. Priming of cDNA synthesis was performed from both the TCR alpha and TCR beta constant segments. Two PCR steps were used to amplify libraries, with sample barcodes and sequencing adapters being added in the second step. Libraries were sequenced on Illumina HiSeq 2500 (2x100 bp) or NovaSeq (2x150 bp). The paper's data handling went like this. Demultiplexing of reads and collapsing into UMI consensus sequences were performed with MIGEC, and V(D)J alignment was carried out with MiXCR. Using edgeR on replicate PBMC samples, clonotypes were called vaccine-responding if FDR was below 0.01 and the log2 fold change was above 5 up to day 15. CD4 or CD8 identity was assigned to each bulk clonotype according to whether the clonotype was present at higher abundance in the sequenced CD4 repertoire or the sequenced CD8 repertoire. The public reads were quality trimmed at Q25 with fastp and then assembled into clones with MiXCR by TCRdb, keeping productive beta chains. Entries that share a CDR3 protein sequence are merged under the most common genes and DNA. None of the V and J calls come from the authors' own analysis; TCRdb made them. The sample table shows some 390,000 distinct CDR3 sequences, and 6.2% are seen once. The top ten clonotypes cover approximately 15% of the sample.

The sample is drawn from a study of T cells after yellow fever vaccination (dated by TCRdb to between 2018 and 2021). About the full investigation: Libraries from fractions with low cell numbers were prepared with the SMART-Seq v4 Ultra Low Input RNA kit. To follow T-cell clones before and after primary and booster YFV17D yellow fever vaccination, bulk TCR alpha and beta repertoires were sequenced over time. Two healthy male donors made up the cohort, one aged 18 to 29 years and the other aged 30 to 40 years. Blood was drawn at multiple timepoints before and after primary and secondary immunization, with bulk PBMC replicates and cell subsets isolated.

Trimming accounts for 9 bases at V and 3 bases at J, while the number of junction bases matched to no gene is 6. The germline V gene encodes CDR1 WSHSY and CDR2 SAAADI. Taken from cysteine to phenylalanine, the CDR3 has 13 residues. The retained sequence is limited to the CDR3, 39 bases, with the frame set at the first base. The paper's findings and limits, for the study overall: Because only a couple of donors were included in the study, the extent to which the findings can be generalized is limited. A small share of clonotypes occurred in both CD4 and CD8 compartments, likely arising from convergent recombination. Compared with the primary T-cell response, the secondary T-cell response was weaker but faster, peaking on day 5 rather than day 15. Most clones expanded after primary vaccination were re-detected after the booster (around 96% of CD4 and about nine tenths of CD8), suggesting broad memory maintenance. Computational filtering was needed because FACS-sorted repertoires could contain abundant contaminating clonotypes from the bulk population.

The chain employs TRBV10-2 and TRBJ2-7; a stretch of 9 junction bases matches TRBD2. This receptor was identified in a man aged 25 to 40 who received the YFV17D yellow fever vaccine. The sequencing used PBMCs, collected 5 days after the yellow fever booster vaccination. The CDR3 has the sequence CASLRSGSYEQYF. The DNA is as follows: TGCGCCAGTTTACGTAGCGGGAGCTACGAGCAGTACTTC.